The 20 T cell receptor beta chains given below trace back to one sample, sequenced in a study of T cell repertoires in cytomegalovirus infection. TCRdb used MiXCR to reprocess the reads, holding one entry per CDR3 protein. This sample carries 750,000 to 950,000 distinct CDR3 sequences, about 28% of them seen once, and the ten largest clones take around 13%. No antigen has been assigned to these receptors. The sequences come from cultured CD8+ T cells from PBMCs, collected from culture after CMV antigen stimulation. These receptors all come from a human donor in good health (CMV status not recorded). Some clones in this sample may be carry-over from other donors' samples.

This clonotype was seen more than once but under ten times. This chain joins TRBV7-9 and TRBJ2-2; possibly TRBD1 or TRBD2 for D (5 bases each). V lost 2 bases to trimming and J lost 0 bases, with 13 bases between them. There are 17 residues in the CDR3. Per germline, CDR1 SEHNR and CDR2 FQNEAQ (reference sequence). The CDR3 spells CASSLQLGATNTGELFF. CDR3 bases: TGTGCCAGCAGCTTACAGCTCGGGGCCACGAACACCGGGGAGCTGTTTTTT.

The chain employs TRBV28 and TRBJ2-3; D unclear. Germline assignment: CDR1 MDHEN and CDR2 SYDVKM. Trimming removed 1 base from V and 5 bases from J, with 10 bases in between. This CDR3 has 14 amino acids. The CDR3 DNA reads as TGTGCCAGCAGTTTATCTGGCCCGGAAGATACGCAGTATTTT. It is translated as CASSLSGPEDTQYF.

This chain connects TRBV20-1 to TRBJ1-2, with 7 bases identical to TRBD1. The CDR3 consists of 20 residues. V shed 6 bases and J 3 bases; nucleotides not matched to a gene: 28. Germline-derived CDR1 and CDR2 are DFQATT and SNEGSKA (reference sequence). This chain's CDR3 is CSAKPGVQGDGAGYYYGYTF. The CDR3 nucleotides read TGCAGTGCCAAACCGGGAGTCCAGGGGGACGGGGCAGGGTATTACTATGGCTACACCTTC.

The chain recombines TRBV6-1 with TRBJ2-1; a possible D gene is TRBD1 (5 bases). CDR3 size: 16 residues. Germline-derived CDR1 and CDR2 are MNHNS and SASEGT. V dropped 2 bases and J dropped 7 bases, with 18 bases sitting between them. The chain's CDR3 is CASSEIGADGWNEQFF. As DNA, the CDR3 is TGTGCCAGCAGTGAAATTGGGGCCGATGGTTGGAATGAGCAGTTCTTC.

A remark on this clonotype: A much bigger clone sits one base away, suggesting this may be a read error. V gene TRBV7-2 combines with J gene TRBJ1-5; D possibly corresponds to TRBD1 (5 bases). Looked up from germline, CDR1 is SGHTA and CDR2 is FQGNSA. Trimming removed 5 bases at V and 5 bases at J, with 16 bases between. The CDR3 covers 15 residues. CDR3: CASSPVARGDQPQHF. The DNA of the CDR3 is TGTGCCAGCAGCCCCGTCGCCCGGGGGGATCAGCCCCAGCATTTT.

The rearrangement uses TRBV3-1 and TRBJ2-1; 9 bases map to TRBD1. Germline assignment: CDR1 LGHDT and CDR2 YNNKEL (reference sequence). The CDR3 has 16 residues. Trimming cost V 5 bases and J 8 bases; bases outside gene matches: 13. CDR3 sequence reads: CASSTDRGPGIDEQFF. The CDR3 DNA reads TGTGCCAGCAGCACGGACAGGGGTCCGGGGATCGATGAGCAGTTCTTC.

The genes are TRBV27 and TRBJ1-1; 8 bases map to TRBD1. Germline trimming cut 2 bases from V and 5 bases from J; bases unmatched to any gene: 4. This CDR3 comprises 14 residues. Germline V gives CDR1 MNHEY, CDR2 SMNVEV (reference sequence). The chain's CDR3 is CASSLQGATTEAFF. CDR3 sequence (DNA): TGTGCCAGCAGTTTACAGGGGGCGACGACTGAAGCTTTCTTT.

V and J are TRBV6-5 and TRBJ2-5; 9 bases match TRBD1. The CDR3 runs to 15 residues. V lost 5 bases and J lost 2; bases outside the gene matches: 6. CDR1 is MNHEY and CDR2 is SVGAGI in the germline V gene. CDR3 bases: TGTGCCAGCAGTCTAACAGGGGGCAATCAAGAGACCCAGTACTTC. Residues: CASSLTGGNQETQYF.

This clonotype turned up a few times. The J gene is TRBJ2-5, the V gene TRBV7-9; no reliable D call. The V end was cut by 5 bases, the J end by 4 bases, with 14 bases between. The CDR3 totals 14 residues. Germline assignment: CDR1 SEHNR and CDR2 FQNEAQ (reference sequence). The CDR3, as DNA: TGTGCCAGCAGCCCCCCGGACCGAGGAGAGACCCAGTACTTC. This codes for CASSPPDRGETQYF.

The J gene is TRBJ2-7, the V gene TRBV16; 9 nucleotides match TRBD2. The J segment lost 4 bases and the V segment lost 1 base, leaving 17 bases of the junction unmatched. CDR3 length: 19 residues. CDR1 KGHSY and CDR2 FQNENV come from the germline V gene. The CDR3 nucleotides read TGTGCCAGCAGCCAATTTGAGTCCGCGGCGGGGGGGTACCTTTACGAGCAGTACGTC. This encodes CASSQFESAAGGYLYEQYV.

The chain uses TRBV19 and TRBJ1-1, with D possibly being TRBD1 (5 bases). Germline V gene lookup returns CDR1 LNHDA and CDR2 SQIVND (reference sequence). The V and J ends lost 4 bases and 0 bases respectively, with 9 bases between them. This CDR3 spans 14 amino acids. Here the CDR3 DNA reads TGTGCCAGTAGTACCCGGGACCTGAACACTGAAGCTTTCTTT. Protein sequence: CASSTRDLNTEAFF.

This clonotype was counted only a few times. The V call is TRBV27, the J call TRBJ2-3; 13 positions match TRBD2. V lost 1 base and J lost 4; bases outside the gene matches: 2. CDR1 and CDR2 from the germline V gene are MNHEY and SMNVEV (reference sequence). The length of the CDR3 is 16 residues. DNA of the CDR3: TGTGCCAGCAGTTTATTACTAGCGGGGGGGCCAGATACGCAGTATTTT. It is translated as CASSLLLAGGPDTQYF.

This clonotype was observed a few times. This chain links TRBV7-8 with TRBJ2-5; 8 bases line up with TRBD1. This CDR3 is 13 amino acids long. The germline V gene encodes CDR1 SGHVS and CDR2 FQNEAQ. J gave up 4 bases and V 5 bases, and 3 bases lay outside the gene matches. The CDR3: CASSEGTGETQYF. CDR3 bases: TGTGCCAGCAGCGAAGGGACAGGAGAGACCCAGTACTTC.

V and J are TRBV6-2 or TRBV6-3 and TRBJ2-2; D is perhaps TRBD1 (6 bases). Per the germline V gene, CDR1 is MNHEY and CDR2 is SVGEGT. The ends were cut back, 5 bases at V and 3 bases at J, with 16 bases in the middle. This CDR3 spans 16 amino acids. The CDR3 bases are TGTGCCAGCAGTCCTCGCAGGGGATTCTACACCGGGGAGCTGTTTTTT. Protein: CASSPRRGFYTGELFF.

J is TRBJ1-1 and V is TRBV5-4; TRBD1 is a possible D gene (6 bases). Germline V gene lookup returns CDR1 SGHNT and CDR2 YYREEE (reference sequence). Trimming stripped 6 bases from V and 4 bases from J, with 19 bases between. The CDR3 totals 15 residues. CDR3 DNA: TGTGCCAGCACCGGAGGGGGGGCAGGCGTCACTGAAGCTTTCTTT. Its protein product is CASTGGGAGVTEAFF.

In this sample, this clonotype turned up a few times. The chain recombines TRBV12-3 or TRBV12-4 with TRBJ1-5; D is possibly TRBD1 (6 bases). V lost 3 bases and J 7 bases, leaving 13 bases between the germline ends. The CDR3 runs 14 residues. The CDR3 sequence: CASSFLDSAQPQHF. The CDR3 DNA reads TGTGCCAGCAGTTTCCTGGACAGTGCCCAGCCCCAGCATTTT.

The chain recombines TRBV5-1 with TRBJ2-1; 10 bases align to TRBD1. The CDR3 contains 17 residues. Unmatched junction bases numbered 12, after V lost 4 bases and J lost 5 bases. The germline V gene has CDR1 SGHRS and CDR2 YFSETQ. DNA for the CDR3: TGCGCCAGCAGCACCGGGACAGGGGTCTTCCCGGACAATGAGCAGTTCTTC. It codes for CASSTGTGVFPDNEQFF.

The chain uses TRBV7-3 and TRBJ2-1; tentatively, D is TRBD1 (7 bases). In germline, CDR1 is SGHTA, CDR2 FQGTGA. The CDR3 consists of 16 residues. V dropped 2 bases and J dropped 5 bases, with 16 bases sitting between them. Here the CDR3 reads CASSLVARGVHNEQFF. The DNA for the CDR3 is TGTGCCAGCAGCTTAGTTGCCAGGGGGGTCCACAATGAGCAGTTCTTC.

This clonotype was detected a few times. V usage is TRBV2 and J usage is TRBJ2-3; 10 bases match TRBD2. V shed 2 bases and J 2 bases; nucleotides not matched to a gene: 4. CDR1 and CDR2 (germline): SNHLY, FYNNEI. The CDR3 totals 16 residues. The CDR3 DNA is TGTGCCAGCAGTGAAAGTAGCGGGGGGACCACAGATACGCAGTATTTT. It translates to CASSESSGGTTDTQYF.

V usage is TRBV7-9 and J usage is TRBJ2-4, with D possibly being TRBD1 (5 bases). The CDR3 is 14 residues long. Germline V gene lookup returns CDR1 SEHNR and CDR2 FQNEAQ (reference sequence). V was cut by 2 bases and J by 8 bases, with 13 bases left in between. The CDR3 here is CASSLPDSYYIQYF. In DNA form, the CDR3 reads TGTGCCAGCAGCTTACCCGACAGCTACTACATTCAGTACTTC.